The T cell receptor beta chain described here comes from a study of CD8+CD57+ T cells in acquired aplastic anemia. For CDR3 and TCR beta VDJ profiling, genomic DNA was the template used. TCRdb re-derived calls from the reads in MiXCR, one entry per CDR3 protein. Here the sample spans around 120,000 distinct CDR3 sequences, about 40% being singletons. This clonotype was picked up many times. Its antigen remains unidentified. Study-level findings and limits: Patients showed no significant difference from controls in CD8+ Simpson's diversity.

The V gene end was trimmed by 9 bases and the J gene end by 1 base; junction bases not matched to a gene: 8. This CDR3 region has 15 residues. Germline CDR1 and CDR2: MNHEY and SVGEGT. By flow cytometry, patients selected for sequencing had shown an expansion of CD8+CD57+ cells. There were no patients without severe acquired aplastic anemia. What was sequenced was sorted CD4+, CD8+, or CD8+CD57+ T cells (not recorded which) from PBMCs. The clonotype comes from a human donor with aplastic anemia. This sequence joins TRBV6-2 or TRBV6-3 and TRBJ2-2; 7 nucleotides line up with TRBD1. The CDR3 DNA is TGTGCCAGTAAACAGGGGACGTGGAACACCGGGGAGCTGTTTTTT. Translation: CASKQGTWNTGELFF.